This T cell receptor (beta chain) was captured by sequencing in a study of T cell responses to AZD1222 COVID-19 vaccine. Study-wide points: Just a handful of AZD1222 recipients tested seropositive at baseline. There were vaccine-associated CD4 TCRs across spike, dominant at 160-218 and 743-854.

Libraries were prepared by immunoSEQ multiplex PCR; TCRdb keeps only in-frame clonotypes and omits some of them. The table lists roughly 120,000 clones, around 85% of them singletons. V gave up 1 base and J gave up 4 bases, with 1 base separating them. CDR1 SGHDT and CDR2 YYEEEE come from the germline V gene. The CDR3 sequence is 11 residues long. Details on this clone: Its antigen is unknown.

The sequencing here drew on peripheral blood, taken on day 0 of MenACWY control vaccination. The rearrangement links TRBV5-6 to TRBJ2-3; the D is unclear. This sequence was found in an adult in good health. CDR3 sequence: CASSLSDTQYF. The CDR3 DNA follows: TGTGCCAGCAGCTTGTCAGATACGCAGTATTTT. The full variable domain, its missing parts supplied by reference TRBV5-6 and TRBJ2-3, is DAGVTQSPTHLIKTRGQQVTLRCSPKSGHDTVSWYQQALGQGPQFIFQYYEEEERQRGNFPDRFSGHQFPNYSSELNVNALLLGDSALYLCASSLSDTQYFGPGTRLTVL.